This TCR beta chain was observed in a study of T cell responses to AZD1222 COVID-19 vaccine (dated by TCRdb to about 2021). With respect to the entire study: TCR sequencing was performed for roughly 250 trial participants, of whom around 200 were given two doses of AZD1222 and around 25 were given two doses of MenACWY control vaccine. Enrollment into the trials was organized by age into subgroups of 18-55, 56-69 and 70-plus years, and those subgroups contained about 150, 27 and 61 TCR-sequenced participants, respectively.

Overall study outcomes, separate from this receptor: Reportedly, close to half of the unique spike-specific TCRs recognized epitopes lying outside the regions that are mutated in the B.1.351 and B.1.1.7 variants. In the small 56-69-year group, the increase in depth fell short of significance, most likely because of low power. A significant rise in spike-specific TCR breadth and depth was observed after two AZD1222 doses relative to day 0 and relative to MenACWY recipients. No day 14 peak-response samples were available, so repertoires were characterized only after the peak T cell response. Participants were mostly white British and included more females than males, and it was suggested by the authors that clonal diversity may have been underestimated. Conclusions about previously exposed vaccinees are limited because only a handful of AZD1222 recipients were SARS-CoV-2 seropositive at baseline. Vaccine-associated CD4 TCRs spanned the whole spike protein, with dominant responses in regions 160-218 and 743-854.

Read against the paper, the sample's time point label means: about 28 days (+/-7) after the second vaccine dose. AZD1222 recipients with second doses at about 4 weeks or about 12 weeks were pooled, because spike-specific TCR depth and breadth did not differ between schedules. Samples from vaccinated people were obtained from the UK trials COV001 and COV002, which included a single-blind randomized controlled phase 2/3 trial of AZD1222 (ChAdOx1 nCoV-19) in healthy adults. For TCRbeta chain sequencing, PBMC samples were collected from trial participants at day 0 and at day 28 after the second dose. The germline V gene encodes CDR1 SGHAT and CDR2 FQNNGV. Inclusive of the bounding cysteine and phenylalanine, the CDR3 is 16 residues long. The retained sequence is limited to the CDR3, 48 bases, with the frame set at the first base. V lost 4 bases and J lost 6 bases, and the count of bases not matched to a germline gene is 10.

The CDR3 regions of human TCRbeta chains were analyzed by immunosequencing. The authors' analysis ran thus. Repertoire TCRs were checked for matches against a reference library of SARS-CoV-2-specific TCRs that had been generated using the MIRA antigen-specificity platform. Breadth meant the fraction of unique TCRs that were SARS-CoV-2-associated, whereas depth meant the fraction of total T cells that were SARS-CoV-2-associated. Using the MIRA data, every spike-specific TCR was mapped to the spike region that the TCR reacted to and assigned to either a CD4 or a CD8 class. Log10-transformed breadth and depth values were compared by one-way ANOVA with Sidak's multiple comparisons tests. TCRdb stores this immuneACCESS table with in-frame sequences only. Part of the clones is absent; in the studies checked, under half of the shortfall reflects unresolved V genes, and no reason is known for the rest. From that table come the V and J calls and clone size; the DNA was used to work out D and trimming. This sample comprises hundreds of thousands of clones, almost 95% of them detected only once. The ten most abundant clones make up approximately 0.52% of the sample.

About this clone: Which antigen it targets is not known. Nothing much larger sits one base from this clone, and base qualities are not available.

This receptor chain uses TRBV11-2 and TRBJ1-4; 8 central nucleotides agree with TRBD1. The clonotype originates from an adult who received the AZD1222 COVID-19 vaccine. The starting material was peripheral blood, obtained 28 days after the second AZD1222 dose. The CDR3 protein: CASSSLGQGKHEKLFF. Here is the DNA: TGTGCCAGCAGCTCATTAGGACAGGGAAAGCATGAAAAACTGTTTTTT.